These T cell receptor beta chains were read from a single sample in a study of blood T cell repertoires in COVID-19. TCRdb keeps only in-frame clones here, not all; method: immunoSEQ multiplex PCR. The table lists about 200,000 clones, 80% to 90% of them singletons. Sequencing used peripheral blood. The receptor source for this set is a man aged 55 to 69 with acute or convalescent COVID-19. Both conserved end residues are part of each CDR3. A D gene is named only where the DNA matches it firmly.

cdr3_length | j_call | d_call | v_call | cdr3_aa
13 | TRBJ1-6 | - | TRBV27 | CASSLTGDSPLHF
14 | TRBJ2-5 | TRBD2 | TRBV18 | CASSPTSDQETQYF
13 | TRBJ2-5 | - | TRBV7-8 | CASSPGVSETQYF
14 | TRBJ2-2 | - | TRBV18 | CASSPESDTGELFF
15 | TRBJ2-1 | - | TRBV5-1 | CASSLGLPTSGEQFF
12 | TRBJ2-7 | - | TRBV11-2 | CASKGRSYEQYF
15 | TRBJ2-7 | - | TRBV10-3 | CAISDRGSTYYEQYF
15 | TRBJ2-5 | TRBD2 | TRBV7-9 | CASKVGTSGIETQYF
15 | TRBJ2-3 | TRBD2 | TRBV18 | CASSPGTSATDTQYF
15 | TRBJ2-2 | - | TRBV9 | CASSARRANTGELFF
16 | TRBJ2-7 | - | TRBV4-1 | CASSQDTGYWGGEQYF
18 | TRBJ2-3 | TRBD2 | TRBV4-1 | CASSQVGLAGDPGDTQYF
16 | TRBJ2-5 | TRBD2 | TRBV5-1 | CASSKYSGRGQETQYF
13 | TRBJ1-1 | - | TRBV18 | CASSESRENEAFF
15 | TRBJ1-5 | - | TRBV23-1 | CASSQRGNGNQPQHF
15 | TRBJ1-5 | - | TRBV2 | CASSGTAGSNQPQHF
14 | TRBJ2-3 | - | TRBV15 | CATSRVQETDTQYF
12 | TRBJ2-3 | - | TRBV6-5 | CASAMNQDTQYF
14 | TRBJ2-7 | TRBD1 | TRBV19 | CASISGTGVGEQYF
11 | TRBJ2-5 | - | TRBV7-2 | CASSRQETQYF
14 | TRBJ2-1 | TRBD2 | TRBV7-9 | CASSETSGRGLSFF
14 | TRBJ2-5 | - | TRBV14 | CASSQGALRETQYF
15 | TRBJ2-5 | TRBD2 | TRBV5-1 | CASSFNSGIAETQYF
15 | TRBJ1-1 | - | TRBV3-1/TRBV3-2 | CASRSNQGSGTEAFF
14 | TRBJ2-7 | - | TRBV5-1 | CASSLAGGEYEQYF
16 | TRBJ2-5 | TRBD1 | TRBV28 | CASRYTGTGPSATQYF
13 | TRBJ2-7 | TRBD2 | TRBV7-2 | CASSTRLADRQYF
15 | TRBJ2-7 | - | TRBV15 | CATSNNRASLYKQYF
14 | TRBJ2-7 | - | TRBV5-1 | CASSPDSSSYEQYF
13 | TRBJ2-3 | TRBD1 | TRBV6-2/TRBV6-3 | CASSTTGGFTQYF
15 | TRBJ2-1 | TRBD1 | TRBV4-3 | CASSQLGQVYNEQFF
14 | TRBJ1-2 | - | TRBV7-9 | CASSHTGRGYGYTF
12 | TRBJ2-3 | - | TRBV30 | CAWSVRGNTQYF
15 | TRBJ1-1 | TRBD1 | TRBV27 | CASSLLQGAGTEAFF
16 | TRBJ2-3 | - | TRBV7-2 | CASSSQFFLSADTQYF
15 | TRBJ2-5 | - | TRBV30 | CAWSGFWRLQETQYF
17 | TRBJ1-4 | TRBD1 | TRBV6-7 | CASSYSPVETGDEKLFF
18 | TRBJ2-1 | TRBD2 | TRBV14 | CASSHRIGSREASFEQFF
13 | TRBJ1-2 | - | TRBV12-3/TRBV12-4 | CASSLDRVNGYTF
15 | TRBJ2-2 | TRBD1 | TRBV24-1 | CATSVQGAGTGELFF
13 | TRBJ2-7 | - | TRBV6-6 | CASSYNPRDEQYF
16 | TRBJ2-1 | TRBD2 | TRBV30 | CAWSRLSGRVSNEQFF
16 | TRBJ2-1 | TRBD2 | TRBV10-3 | CAIRGPGLAGDNEQFF
16 | TRBJ2-3 | TRBD2 | TRBV24-1 | CATSPTSGSGPDTQYF
12 | TRBJ2-3 | - | TRBV3-1/TRBV3-2 | CASSQSGDTQYF
13 | TRBJ1-2 | - | TRBV6-5 | CASSPRQGGGYTF
12 | TRBJ1-1 | - | TRBV29-1 | CSVDRESTEAFF
13 | TRBJ2-7 | - | TRBV28 | CATRRQGGYEQYF
15 | TRBJ1-4 | TRBD1 | TRBV6-5 | CASRDRGFADEKLFF